The 7 T cell receptor beta chains reported below all come from one sample, sequenced in a study of blood T cell repertoires in COVID-19. Method: immunoSEQ multiplex PCR; TCRdb's copy keeps in-frame clones and lacks some. Among 150,000 or so clones listed, 76% were seen once. Sequenced: peripheral blood. The receptors were sampled from a woman over 75 with active or convalescent COVID-19.

The rearrangement links TRBV11-2 to TRBJ2-3; possible D gene TRBD1, 6 bases. The CDR3 covers 13 residues. Trimming left V 2 bases short and J 6 bases short, with 9 bases between. The germline V gene encodes CDR1 SGHAT and CDR2 FQNNGV. The CDR3 DNA reads as TGTGCCAGCAGCTTACAGGGGAAGGATACGCAGTATTTT. Translated: CASSLQGKDTQYF.

The chain uses TRBV2 and TRBJ2-1; D perhaps matches TRBD2 (7 bases). The CDR3 spans 16 residues. The germline V gene encodes CDR1 SNHLY and CDR2 FYNNEI. The V end lost 3 bases, the J end lost 6 bases, and 18 bases lay between the germline ends. CDR3 sequence: CASSEGPGGAGNEQFF. CDR3 in DNA: TGTGCCAGCAGTGAGGGCCCTGGGGGGGCCGGCAATGAGCAGTTCTTC. Filled out from reference TRBV2 and TRBJ2-1, the complete variable domain reads EPEVTQTPSHQVTQMGQEVILRCVPISNHLYFYWYRQILGQKVEFLVSFYNNEISEKSEIFDDQFSVERPDGSNFTLKIRSTKLEDSAMYFCASSEGPGGAGNEQFFGPGTRLTVL.

This clone showed up just a few times. The V and J genes are TRBV12-3 or TRBV12-4 and TRBJ1-4, with D hard to call. With 6 bases removed from V and 0 bases from J, the gap between germline ends came to 5 bases. CDR3 length equals 13 residues. CDR3 in DNA: TGTGCCAGCAGCCCTTCAACTAATGAAAAACTGTTTTTT. The encoded protein is CASSPSTNEKLFF.

The chain uses TRBV7-2 and TRBJ2-7; 10 nucleotides align to TRBD2. This CDR3 spans 14 amino acids. V was pared by 8 bases and J by 5 bases, with 9 bases of the junction left unmatched. Germline CDR1 SGHTA, CDR2 FQGNSA. The chain's CDR3 is CASRLKLAGNEQYF. The CDR3, as DNA: TGTGCCAGCCGACTGAAACTAGCGGGGAACGAGCAGTACTTC.

The chain uses TRBV18 and TRBJ1-2, with a weak D call TRBD1 (5 bases). Germline CDR1 and CDR2: KGHSH and LQKENI. Deletions cut 3 bases from V and 4 bases from J, with 12 bases between. The CDR3 has 14 amino acids. DNA of the CDR3: TGTGCCAGCTCACCTCAGGGAACCCTCTATGGCTACACCTTC. Protein sequence: CASSPQGTLYGYTF.

The J gene is TRBJ1-1, the V gene TRBV19; D is uncertain. This CDR3 spans 16 amino acids. V was clipped by 6 bases and J by 5 bases, with 22 bases between them. The V gene's germline CDR1 is LNHDA and CDR2 SQIVND (reference sequence). CDR3: CASSRPGSPRGTEAFF. As DNA, the CDR3 is TGTGCCAGTAGCCGGCCAGGTTCCCCCCGTGGGACTGAAGCTTTCTTT. The full variable domain, in which reference TRBV19 and TRBJ1-1 provide the parts outside the CDR3, is DGGITQSPKYLFRKEGQNVTLSCEQNLNHDAMYWYRQDPGQGLRLIYYSQIVNDFQKGDIAEGYSVSREKKESFPLTVTSAQKNPTAFYLCASSRPGSPRGTEAFFGQGTRLTVV.

The chain has TRBV19 and TRBJ1-2; no clear D. V was shortened by 4 bases and J by 0 bases, with 9 bases between the two germline ends. This CDR3 has 14 amino acids. Germline CDR1 is LNHDA and CDR2 is SQIVND (reference sequence). CDR3 bases: TGTGCCAGTAGTAGAGCGACCGCTAACTATGGCTACACCTTC. It specifies CASSRATANYGYTF.